This TCR beta chain was retrieved from a study of CD4 T cells in relation to SARS-CoV-2 and coronaviruses. CDR3 length equals 15 residues. With V trimmed by 0 bases and J by 8 bases, 8 bases remained unmatched. Germline V gene sequence: CDR1 SGHNT, CDR2 YYREEE (reference sequence). A word on this clone: What it recognizes is unknown.

Here immunoSEQ multiplex PCR was the method, and the copy in TCRdb shows in-frame clones only, minus some. The sample comprises roughly 38,000 clones, about 87% of which are singletons, and roughly 1.2% rests with the top ten. The chain links TRBV5-4 to TRBJ2-3, with 8 nucleotides matching TRBD2. Sample: naive CD4+ T cells from PBMCs, cultured in vitro. Subset described: naive CD4+ T cells isolated by negative enrichment. The clonotype was recovered from an adult with COVID-19. The CDR3 here is CASSLGAGGAGTQYF. DNA of the CDR3: TGTGCCAGCAGCTTGGGGGCGGGAGGAGCAGGTACGCAGTATTTT. Full variable domain (missing parts from reference TRBV5-4 and TRBJ2-3): ETGVTQSPTHLIKTRGQQVTLRCSSQSGHNTVSWYQQALGQGPQFIFQYYREEENGRGNFPPRFSGLQFPNYSSELNVNALELDDSALYLCASSLGAGGAGTQYFGPGTRLTVL.